These 9 T cell receptor beta chains were sequenced from one sample in a study of T cells after yellow fever vaccination. One entry per CDR3 protein, called by TCRdb with MiXCR from the 5' RACE reads. The sample has about 340,000 distinct CDR3 sequences; about 12% are singletons. Sequencing was performed on CD4+ T cells sorted from PBMCs, taken 15 days after the yellow fever booster vaccination. Source of these receptors: a man between 18 and 29 years old who received the YFV17D yellow fever vaccine.

The table lists this clonotype with a few counts. The J gene is TRBJ2-2, the V gene TRBV5-1; TRBD1 agrees at 8 bases. This CDR3 contains 14 residues. Germline-derived CDR1 and CDR2 are SGHRS and YFSETQ. The trim removed 5 bases at V and 4 bases at J, leaving 4 bases unmatched. The CDR3 protein is CASREQGVTGELFF. In DNA form, the CDR3 reads TGCGCCAGCAGAGAACAGGGGGTCACCGGGGAGCTGTTTTTT.

V gene TRBV30 combines with J gene TRBJ2-5; perhaps TRBD2 as D (5 bases). Germline CDR1 is GTSNPN and CDR2 is SVGIG (reference sequence). The CDR3 length is 12 residues. Between the trimmed V and J ends, which lost 2 bases and 6 bases, there was a span of 10 bases. CDR3 in amino acids: CAWSPLGKTQYF. In DNA, the CDR3 is TGTGCCTGGAGTCCACTAGGAAAGACCCAGTACTTC.

The chain couples TRBV20-1 to TRBJ1-5; perhaps TRBD1 as D (5 bases). The length of the CDR3 is 14 residues. Trimming took 3 bases from V and 5 from J, leaving 14 bases between them. Germline values: CDR1 DFQATT, CDR2 SNEGSKA (reference sequence). CDR3 sequence: CSARSGARDQPQHF. Written as DNA, the CDR3 is TGCAGTGCTAGGAGTGGGGCGAGGGATCAGCCCCAGCATTTT.

The sample holds a few counts of this clonotype. The V call is TRBV9, the J call TRBJ2-3, with a possible D match to TRBD1 (5 bases). V was cut by 0 bases and J by 2 bases, with 7 bases left in between. The CDR3 has 14 residues. CDR1 SGDLS and CDR2 YYNGEE come from the germline V gene. CDR3 protein: CASSVVTATDTQYF. For the CDR3, the DNA is TGTGCCAGCAGCGTAGTGACAGCCACAGATACGCAGTATTTT.

This clonotype was found many times. The chain recombines TRBV6-5 with TRBJ2-6; 8 nucleotides align to TRBD1. Germline trimming cut 5 bases from V and 2 bases from J; bases unmatched to any gene: 2. Germline values: CDR1 MNHEY, CDR2 SVGAGI. The CDR3 contains 15 residues. CDR3 amino acids: CASSVTGAGANVLTF. CDR3 DNA sequence: TGTGCCAGCAGTGTGACAGGGGCTGGGGCCAACGTCCTGACTTTC.

There are a few counts of this clonotype. The gene calls are TRBV6-1 and TRBJ2-7; the match to TRBD1 covers 7 bases. The germline V gene has CDR1 MNHNS and CDR2 SASEGT. V was clipped by 4 bases and J by 2 bases; unmatched bases: 5. The CDR3 covers 14 residues. The CDR3 reads CASSGGTEPYEQYF. CDR3 nucleotides: TGTGCCAGCAGTGGAGGGACAGAGCCCTACGAGCAGTACTTC.

The sample holds a few counts of this clonotype. The rearrangement joins TRBV29-1 to TRBJ2-3, with D uncertain. Between the trimmed V and J ends, which lost 4 bases and 2 bases, there was a span of 7 bases. Germline V gives CDR1 SQVTM, CDR2 ANQGSEA. This CDR3 spans 12 amino acids. CDR3 nucleotides: TGCAGCGTTGTTTACTACACAGATACGCAGTATTTT. Translating it yields CSVVYYTDTQYF.

The V gene is TRBV6-2 or TRBV6-3, the J gene TRBJ2-7; a possible D gene is TRBD1 (6 bases). V was cut by 0 bases and J by 2 bases, with 11 bases left in between. Per the germline V gene, CDR1 is MNHEY and CDR2 is SVGEGT. This CDR3 is built from 15 residues. Written as DNA, the CDR3 is TGTGCCAGCAGTTACTCAGGGGGTTTCGCCTACGAGCAGTACTTC. Amino acids: CASSYSGGFAYEQYF.

This clonotype has ten or more counts. This sequence joins TRBV7-9 and TRBJ1-1; D gene uncertain. Trimming shortened V by 5 bases and J by 1 base, and 8 bases separated the two germline ends. This CDR3 region has 13 residues. Per germline, CDR1 SEHNR and CDR2 FQNEAQ (reference sequence). The CDR3 coding sequence is TGTGCCAGCAGCCGTACTGCGAACACTGAAGCTTTCTTT. It codes for CASSRTANTEAFF.